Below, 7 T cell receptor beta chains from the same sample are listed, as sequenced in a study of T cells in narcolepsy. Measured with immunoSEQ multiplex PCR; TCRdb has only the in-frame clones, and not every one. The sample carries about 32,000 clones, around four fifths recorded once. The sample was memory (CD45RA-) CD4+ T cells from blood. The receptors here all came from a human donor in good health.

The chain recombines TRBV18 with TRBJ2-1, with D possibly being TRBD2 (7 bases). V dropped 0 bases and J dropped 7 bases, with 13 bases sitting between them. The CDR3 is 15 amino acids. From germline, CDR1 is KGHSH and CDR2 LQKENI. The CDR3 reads CASSPPGGGINEQFF. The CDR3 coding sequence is TGTGCCAGCTCACCACCGGGGGGGGGCATTAATGAGCAGTTCTTC.

DNA for the CDR3: TGTGCCAGCAGTTTATGGTGGGACAGGAGGACCACTGAAGCTTTCTTT. Protein: CASSLWWDRRTTEAFF. The chain employs TRBV27 and TRBJ1-1, with TRBD1 identical over 8 bases. Germline V lookup: CDR1 MNHEY, CDR2 SMNVEV (reference sequence). The junction had 8 bases not matched to a gene; V was cut back by 1 base and J by 4 bases. CDR3 length equals 16 residues.

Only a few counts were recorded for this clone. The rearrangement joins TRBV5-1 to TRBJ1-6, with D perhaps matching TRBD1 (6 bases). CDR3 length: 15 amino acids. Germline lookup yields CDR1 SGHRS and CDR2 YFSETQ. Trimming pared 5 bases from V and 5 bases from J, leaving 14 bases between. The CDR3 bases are TGCGCCAGCAGTATAGCTGGGGGCAATAATTCACCCCTCCACTTT. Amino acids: CASSIAGGNNSPLHF. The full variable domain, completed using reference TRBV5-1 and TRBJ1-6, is KAGVTQTPRYLIKTRGQQVTLSCSPISGHRSVSWYQQTPGQGLQFLFEYFSETQRNKGNFPGRFSGRQFSNSRSEMNVSTLELGDSALYLCASSIAGGNNSPLHFGNGTRLTVT.

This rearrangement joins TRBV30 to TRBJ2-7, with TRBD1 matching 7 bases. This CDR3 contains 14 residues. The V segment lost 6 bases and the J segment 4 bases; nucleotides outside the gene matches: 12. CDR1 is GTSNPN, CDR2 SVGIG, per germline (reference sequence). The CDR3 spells CACITGDRGYEQYF. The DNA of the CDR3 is TGTGCCTGCATTACAGGGGACCGCGGTTACGAGCAGTACTTC.

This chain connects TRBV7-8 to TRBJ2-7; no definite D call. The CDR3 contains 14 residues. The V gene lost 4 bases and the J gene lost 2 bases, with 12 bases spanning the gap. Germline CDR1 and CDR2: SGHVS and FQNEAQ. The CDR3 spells CASSSRASPYEQYF. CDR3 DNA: TGTGCCAGCAGCTCCCGGGCCTCCCCCTACGAGCAGTACTTC.

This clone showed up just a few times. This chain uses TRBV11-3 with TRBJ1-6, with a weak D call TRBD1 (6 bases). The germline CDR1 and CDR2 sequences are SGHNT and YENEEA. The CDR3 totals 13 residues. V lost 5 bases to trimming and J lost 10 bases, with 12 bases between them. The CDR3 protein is CASSARRGSPLHF. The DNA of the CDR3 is TGTGCCAGCAGCGCCAGGAGGGGGTCACCCCTCCACTTT.

Here the CDR3 DNA reads TGCGCCAGCAGCCGTGAGGAGGGGAGAAAAGGGACCGGGGAGCTGTTTTTT. It is translated as CASSREEGRKGTGELFF. J is TRBJ2-2 and V is TRBV4-1; a weak D match, TRBD2 (6 bases). CDR1 and CDR2 from the germline V gene are MGHRA and YSYEKL. Trimming left V 4 bases short and J 5 bases short, with 20 bases between. The length of the CDR3 is 17 residues.